This entry lists 27 T cell receptor beta chains sequenced from one sample in a study of CXCR3-negative and CXCR3-positive naive CD8 T cells. Study-level results: TRB CDR3 hydrophobicity was greater in CXCR3-positive naive cells than in CXCR3-negative naive cells.

All TRB cDNA libraries came from 5' RACE performed with UMI labels. With the 5' RACE reads reprocessed, TCRdb shows one record per CDR3 protein and no DNA. Reported are around 160,000 distinct CDR3 sequences; the ten largest clones contain approximately 0.28%. The antigens of these receptors remain unknown. The sequenced sample was naive CXCR3+ CD8+ T cells from blood. Described subset: CD45RO-CCR7+CD27+CD95- naive CD8+ T cells expressing CXCR3 (TNR3+). The receptors shown here come from a human donor in good health. Some clones in this sample may be carry-over from other donors' samples.

J is TRBJ2-2 and V is TRBV9; without DNA, the TCRdb call of TRBD1 cannot be checked. The CDR3 totals 15 residues. CDR1 is SGDLS, CDR2 YYNGEE, per germline. The CDR3 is CASSDSGGAAGELFF.

The V and J genes are TRBV27 and TRBJ2-7; TCRdb returns TRBD2, unconfirmable since there is no DNA. This CDR3 comprises 16 residues. Germline loops: CDR1 MNHEY, CDR2 SMNVEV (reference sequence). The CDR3 region is CASSPFGGGISYEQYF.

The gene calls are TRBV11-2 and TRBJ2-7; TCRdb picks TRBD2, but there is no DNA to check that call. The CDR3 totals 13 residues. Germline V CDR1 and CDR2: SGHAT, FQNNGV. CDR3 sequence: CASSPPWEYEQYF.

The rearrangement uses TRBV28 and TRBJ1-1. The length of the CDR3 is 13 residues. The germline CDR1 and CDR2 sequences are MDHEN and SYDVKM. The CDR3 spells CASNSEMSTEAFF.

V and J are TRBV20-1 and TRBJ2-2; TCRdb designates TRBD2, a call that cannot be tested without DNA. The CDR3 consists of 12 residues. Per germline, CDR1 DFQATT and CDR2 SNEGSKA (reference sequence). The CDR3 region is CSARTTTGELFF.

CDR3 sequence reads: CASSYAGQGTDTQYF. The J gene is TRBJ2-3, the V gene TRBV7-6; TCRdb names TRBD1, which stays unverified in the absence of DNA. This CDR3 comprises 15 residues. Germline lookup yields CDR1 SGHVS and CDR2 FNYEAQ.

The chain has TRBV29-1 and TRBJ2-7. In germline, CDR1 is SQVTM, CDR2 ANQGSEA. The CDR3 is 12 amino acids. The CDR3 here is CSVAAESYEQYF.

The chain is built from TRBV7-9 and TRBJ2-3; checking the TCRdb D call of TRBD1 is not possible without DNA. Per the germline V gene, CDR1 is SEHNR and CDR2 is FQNEAQ (reference sequence). The CDR3 runs 15 residues. The CDR3 reads CASSFSRGGTDTQYF.

V is TRBV5-1 and J is TRBJ1-5; as DNA is missing, the TRBD1 call by TCRdb cannot be tested. Germline V gives CDR1 SGHRS, CDR2 YFSETQ. This CDR3 is built from 13 residues. This chain's CDR3 is CASSPGQDQPQHF.

The rearrangement joins TRBV20-1 to TRBJ1-2; the TRBD1 assignment by TCRdb is unverifiable without DNA. Germline CDR1 and CDR2: DFQATT and SNEGSKA (reference sequence). The CDR3 runs to 16 residues. The CDR3 loop is CSARDQFAGHGYGYTF.

The rearrangement uses TRBV27 and TRBJ1-1. CDR3 size: 14 residues. CDR1 is MNHEY, CDR2 SMNVEV, per germline (reference sequence). The CDR3 reads CASSLGAGPTEAFF.

The V call is TRBV4-3, the J call TRBJ1-1; TCRdb outputs TRBD1, but without DNA this stays unchecked. Germline V lookup: CDR1 LGHNA, CDR2 YSLEER. This CDR3 contains 16 residues. The CDR3 reads CASSQDFGGLETEAFF.

This sequence joins TRBV6-6 and TRBJ2-7; as DNA is missing, the TRBD1 call by TCRdb cannot be tested. The CDR3 runs to 14 residues. Germline CDR1 and CDR2: MNHNY and SVGAGI (reference sequence). CDR3 sequence reads: CASSYVEGGYEQYF.

The chain has TRBV6-2 or TRBV6-3 and TRBJ2-5; TCRdb calls TRBD1, which cannot be checked without DNA. This CDR3 comprises 13 residues. Germline CDR1 and CDR2: MNHEY and SVGEGT. The CDR3 here is CASEAGAGETQYF.

The chain combines TRBV7-9 with TRBJ1-5. The length of the CDR3 is 16 residues. The V gene's germline CDR1 is SEHNR and CDR2 FQNEAQ (reference sequence). CDR3 sequence reads: CASSLAGDYSNQPQHF.

The J gene is TRBJ2-4, the V gene TRBV20-1; TCRdb names TRBD1, which stays unverified in the absence of DNA. Germline CDR1 reads DFQATT; CDR2 reads SNEGSKA (reference sequence). This CDR3 has 15 amino acids. CDR3 loop: CSANDPSGRGDIQYF.

The V and J genes are TRBV6-6 and TRBJ2-7; the TCRdb call, TRBD1, lacks DNA for checking. This CDR3 region has 13 residues. CDR1 and CDR2 (germline): MNHNY, SVGAGI (reference sequence). CDR3 sequence reads: CAISGQNSYEQYF.

J is TRBJ2-3 and V is TRBV5-5. This CDR3 is built from 17 residues. The germline V gene has CDR1 SGHKS and CDR2 YYEKEE (reference sequence). CDR3 sequence reads: CASSILGLQESTDTQYF.

The chain has TRBV9 and TRBJ1-3. Germline V gene lookup returns CDR1 SGDLS and CDR2 YYNGEE. The CDR3 runs 12 residues. CDR3 in amino acids: CASSPPGNTIYF.

The gene calls are TRBV29-1 and TRBJ2-1. The germline CDR1 and CDR2 sequences are SQVTM and ANQGSEA. The CDR3 length is 11 residues. The CDR3 reads CSVEDNGLQFF.

V gene TRBV4-3 combines with J gene TRBJ2-2; the D call of TRBD1 rests on TCRdb alone, since no DNA is present to check it. The germline CDR1 and CDR2 sequences are LGHNA and YSLEER. This CDR3 has 15 amino acids. CDR3 sequence reads: CASSQGLSDTGELFF.

The gene calls are TRBV7-3 and TRBJ2-1; the D gene TCRdb calls, TRBD1, cannot be checked with no DNA. Per the germline V gene, CDR1 is SGHTA and CDR2 is FQGTGA. The CDR3 runs 14 residues. The CDR3 sequence: CASSPTGGGNEQFF.

The chain has TRBV30 and TRBJ1-4; TCRdb's D call, TRBD1, is unchecked because there is no DNA. This CDR3 has 14 residues. Germline loops: CDR1 GTSNPN, CDR2 SVGIG (reference sequence). CDR3 sequence: CAWTPYETRDSLAF. The variable domain in full, completed from reference TRBV30 and TRBJ1-4, reads SQTIHQWPATLVQPVGSPLSLECTVEGTSNPNLYWYRQAAGRGLQLLFYSVGIGQISSEVPQNLSASRPQDRQFILSSKKLLLSDSGFYLCAWTPYETRDSLAFGSGTQLSVL.

CDR3 sequence: CASSLRPSSYNEQFF. This chain uses TRBV28 with TRBJ2-1. Germline CDR1 reads MDHEN; CDR2 reads SYDVKM. The CDR3 is 15 amino acids. Drawing the rest from reference TRBV28 and TRBJ2-1, the complete variable domain is DVKVTQSSRYLVKRTGEKVFLECVQDMDHENMFWYRQDPGLGLRLIYFSYDVKMKEKGDIPEGYSVSREKKERFSLILESASTNQTSMYLCASSLRPSSYNEQFFGPGTRLTVL.

The chain links TRBV4-1 to TRBJ2-5; there is no DNA to check the TCRdb D call of TRBD1. This CDR3 is 15 amino acids long. The germline gives CDR1 MGHRA, CDR2 YSYEKL. This chain's CDR3 is CASSQVGNREETQYF.

V gene TRBV20-1 combines with J gene TRBJ2-1; TCRdb's assignment of TRBD1 cannot be checked, as there is no DNA. Germline V gene sequence: CDR1 DFQATT, CDR2 SNEGSKA (reference sequence). The CDR3 has 15 amino acids. The CDR3 loop is CSATKLALPYNEQFF.

The genes are TRBV4-1 and TRBJ2-2; the TCRdb call, TRBD2, lacks DNA for checking. CDR1 and CDR2 from the germline V gene are MGHRA and YSYEKL. The CDR3 has 16 residues. CDR3 loop: CASSHKPGLAPEELFF.